One sample yielded the 32 T cell receptor beta chains listed below, sequenced in a study of T cell responses to AZD1222 COVID-19 vaccine. Assay used: immunoSEQ multiplex PCR; TCRdb lists only in-frame clones, some missing. The data contain 65,000 to 80,000 clones, 90% of them singletons. The sample here was peripheral blood, taken on day 0 of AZD1222 vaccination. The receptors shown here come from an adult in good health.

In DNA, the CDR3 is TGTGCCAGCAGCCTGGGAACAGGGGGCGGCTACACCTTC. Protein sequence: CASSLGTGGGYTF. The chain has TRBV9 and TRBJ1-2; the match to TRBD1 covers 9 bases. Looked up from germline, CDR1 is SGDLS and CDR2 is YYNGEE. The CDR3 is made up of 13 amino acids. V lost 4 bases, J lost 8 bases, and 6 bases stayed unmatched.

This sequence joins TRBV6-5 and TRBJ2-2; D is unclear. CDR1 MNHEY and CDR2 SVGAGI come from the germline V gene. The CDR3 has 12 residues. Trimming removed 0 bases from V and 7 bases from J, with 3 bases in between. CDR3 residues: CASSYSGGELFF. CDR3 sequence (DNA): TGTGCCAGCAGTTACTCGGGCGGGGAGCTGTTTTTT.

This clone was recorded once. V usage is TRBV7-8 and J usage is TRBJ1-1, with D maybe TRBD1 (5 bases). There are 13 residues in the CDR3. The germline V gene encodes CDR1 SGHVS and CDR2 FQNEAQ. Trimming removed 4 bases from V and 6 bases from J, with 12 bases in between. The CDR3 coding sequence is TGTGCCAGCAGCTACAGGACGGGCCCTGAAGCTTTCTTT. It translates to CASSYRTGPEAFF.

The chain combines TRBV19 with TRBJ1-1; D ambiguous. The V and J ends lost 7 bases and 2 bases respectively, with 11 bases between them. Germline V gives CDR1 LNHDA, CDR2 SQIVND (reference sequence). CDR3 size: 13 residues. The CDR3 region has the DNA TGTGCCAGTATAAACAAGCCAAACACTGAAGCTTTCTTT. Translating gives CASINKPNTEAFF.

This rearrangement joins TRBV11-3 to TRBJ2-6; D is perhaps TRBD1 (6 bases). The CDR3 extends over 18 amino acids. Deletions cut 5 bases from V and 0 bases from J, with 17 bases between. Germline V gives CDR1 SGHNT, CDR2 YENEEA. DNA for the CDR3: TGTGCCAGCAGCCGATGGACAGTGAAATACTCTGGGGCCAACGTCCTGACTTTC. Encoded protein: CASSRWTVKYSGANVLTF.

The J gene is TRBJ1-2, the V gene TRBV2; D is uncertain. The germline gives CDR1 SNHLY, CDR2 FYNNEI. This CDR3 is built from 10 residues. Trimming removed 5 bases at V and 5 bases at J, with 3 bases between. The CDR3 protein is CASSLYGYTF. DNA of the CDR3: TGTGCCAGCAGTCTTTATGGCTACACCTTC.

V is TRBV7-8 and J is TRBJ2-1; either TRBD1 or TRBD2 may supply D (5 bases each). This CDR3 region has 16 residues. CDR1 is SGHVS, CDR2 FQNEAQ, per germline. Trimming left V 1 base short and J 0 bases short, with 10 bases between. CDR3 region: CASSLVWGSSYNEQFF. CDR3 nucleotide sequence: TGTGCCAGCAGCTTAGTGTGGGGGAGCTCCTACAATGAGCAGTTCTTC.

The chain uses TRBV6-6 and TRBJ1-3; D uncertain. The CDR3 spans 14 residues. CDR1 MNHNY and CDR2 SVGAGI come from the germline V gene (reference sequence). V lost 6 bases and J lost 0, with 9 bases in between. CDR3 residues: CASSMGSSGNTIYF. The CDR3 DNA sequence: TGTGCCAGCAGCATGGGATCCTCTGGAAACACCATATATTTT.

The V gene is TRBV27, the J gene TRBJ1-6, with 9 bases lining up with TRBD1. V was clipped by 4 bases and J by 6 bases; unmatched bases: 16. The V gene's germline CDR1 is MNHEY and CDR2 SMNVEV (reference sequence). The CDR3 contains 19 residues. The CDR3 sequence is CASSSTSPGQGFGNSPLHF. The CDR3 DNA sequence: TGTGCCAGCAGTTCAACCTCTCCGGGACAGGGTTTTGGTAATTCACCCCTCCACTTT.

The V call is TRBV11-3, the J call TRBJ1-2; D not resolved. Germline V lookup: CDR1 SGHNT, CDR2 YENEEA. The CDR3 contains 16 residues. Trimming left V 4 bases short and J 10 bases short, with 25 bases between. The CDR3 sequence: CASSSGFEAARGFYTF. CDR3 in DNA: TGTGCCAGCAGCTCTGGGTTCGAGGCCGCAAGAGGTTTCTACACCTTC.

The chain links TRBV27 to TRBJ1-1, with 7 bases that match TRBD1. CDR1 is MNHEY, CDR2 SMNVEV, per germline (reference sequence). V dropped 8 bases and J dropped 1; count of bases not matched to a gene: 4. The CDR3 is made up of 13 amino acids. The CDR3, as DNA: TGTGCCAGCTTCGGACAGGCGAACACTGAAGCTTTCTTT. Residues: CASFGQANTEAFF.

This chain joins TRBV7-2 and TRBJ1-2, with D unclear. Germline V gene lookup returns CDR1 SGHTA and CDR2 FQGNSA. V was pared by 5 bases and J by 7 bases, with 20 bases between. This CDR3 region has 15 residues. The CDR3 DNA follows: TGTGCCAGCAGCCTCCCCGTCGGGAGGGAGGCTGGCTACACCTTC. Encoded protein: CASSLPVGREAGYTF. The full variable domain, with the rest looked up from reference TRBV7-2 and TRBJ1-2, is GAGVSQSPSNKVTEKGKDVELRCDPISGHTALYWYRQSLGQGLEFLIYFQGNSAPDKSGLPSDRFSAERTGGSVSTLTIQRTQQEDSAVYLCASSLPVGREAGYTFGSGTRLTVV.

V is TRBV10-2 and J is TRBJ1-2; 8 bases align to TRBD1. The CDR3 runs to 13 residues. Germline CDR1 reads WSHSY; CDR2 reads SAAADI. The J segment lost 6 bases and the V segment lost 2 bases, leaving 2 bases of the junction unmatched. The CDR3 loop is CASSEVQGDGYTF. CDR3 bases: TGCGCCAGCAGTGAGGTACAGGGGGATGGCTACACCTTC.

The chain carries TRBV5-4 and TRBJ1-1; D is possibly TRBD1 (5 bases). This CDR3 is built from 11 residues. The germline gives CDR1 SGHNT, CDR2 YYREEE (reference sequence). Trimming removed 2 bases from V and 11 bases from J, with 10 bases in between. The CDR3 nucleotides are TGTGCCAGCAGCTTAGGGGAGTCGGCTTTCTTT. It yields the protein CASSLGESAFF.

This chain connects TRBV5-1 to TRBJ2-3, with D perhaps given as TRBD1 or TRBD2 (5 bases each). V dropped 0 bases and J dropped 0 bases, with 8 bases sitting between them. The CDR3 covers 15 residues. CDR1 is SGHRS and CDR2 is YFSETQ in the germline V gene. The CDR3: CASSLGWGSTDTQYF. The CDR3 coding sequence is TGCGCCAGCAGCTTGGGGTGGGGGAGCACAGATACGCAGTATTTT.

CDR3 in amino acids: CASSELGSGANVLTF. DNA for the CDR3: TGTGCCAGCAGTGAATTGGGCTCTGGGGCCAACGTCCTGACTTTC. The V and J genes are TRBV25-1 and TRBJ2-6; unclear D gene. V lost 1 base and J lost 0, with 4 bases in between. This CDR3 contains 15 residues. Germline CDR1 reads MGHDK; CDR2 reads SYGVNS.

The rearrangement links TRBV7-2 to TRBJ1-2, with D unclear. Trimming shortened V by 5 bases and J by 8 bases, and 12 bases separated the two germline ends. CDR1 SGHTA and CDR2 FQGNSA come from the germline V gene. The CDR3 spans 12 residues. The CDR3 region is CASSPGPGGYTF. The CDR3 nucleotides are TGTGCCAGCAGCCCCGGACCGGGCGGCTACACCTTC.

The CDR3 region has the DNA TGTGCCGTTCAGCCCCAGCATTTT. Protein: CAVQPQHF. The rearrangement joins TRBV6-4 to TRBJ1-5; D ambiguous. Germline assignment: CDR1 MRHNA and CDR2 SNTAGT. V was clipped by 11 bases and J by 6 bases, with 2 bases between them. The CDR3 extends over 8 amino acids.

This chain connects TRBV2 to TRBJ2-2, with D perhaps matching TRBD1 (6 bases). Germline V CDR1 and CDR2: SNHLY, FYNNEI. The CDR3 runs 13 residues. V dropped 6 bases and J dropped 13 bases, with 18 bases sitting between them. The CDR3, as DNA: TGTGCCAGCAGCCTACAGGGATTGAAAGTGCTGTTTTTT. Translated, it gives CASSLQGLKVLFF.

The chain has TRBV4-2 and TRBJ1-1; 7 bases align to TRBD1. The CDR3 has 13 amino acids. Trimming took 4 bases from V and 5 from J; bases not matched to a gene: 4. Germline V CDR1 and CDR2: LGHNA, YNFKEQ. CDR3 in DNA: TGTGCCAGCAGCCCCACGACAGGGACTGAAGCTTTCTTT. It specifies CASSPTTGTEAFF.

This chain joins TRBV10-3 and TRBJ1-1, with TRBD1 as a possible D gene (6 bases). Germline V CDR1 and CDR2: ENHRY, SYGVKD. The length of the CDR3 is 14 residues. V was shortened by 2 bases and J by 3 bases, with 10 bases between the two germline ends. CDR3 DNA sequence: TGTGCCATCAGTGAGGGGGCAGGGGACACTGAAGCTTTCTTT. It yields the protein CAISEGAGDTEAFF.

This rearrangement joins TRBV4-2 to TRBJ1-2, with D unresolved. Germline loops: CDR1 LGHNA, CDR2 YNFKEQ. This CDR3 contains 13 residues. The ends were cut back, 4 bases at V and 3 bases at J, with 9 bases in the middle. CDR3 residues: CASSPPRDYGYTF. CDR3 nucleotides: TGTGCCAGCAGCCCCCCAAGGGACTATGGCTACACCTTC.

This rearrangement joins TRBV7-3 to TRBJ2-3, with TRBD2 matching 10 bases. This CDR3 has 16 residues. Per the germline V gene, CDR1 is SGHTA and CDR2 is FQGTGA. After removal of 7 bases from V and 1 base from J, the junction contained 8 bases not matched to a gene. CDR3 sequence (DNA): TGTGCCAGCAACATAGCGGGAGGTGGGGGCACAGATACGCAGTATTTT. As protein: CASNIAGGGGTDTQYF.

V and J are TRBV12-3 or TRBV12-4 and TRBJ1-2; unclear D gene. This CDR3 is built from 13 residues. V shed 6 bases and J shed 3 bases, with 11 bases lying between them. DNA of the CDR3: TGTGCCAGCAGATCGTCCCTGGACTATGGCTACACCTTC. Its protein product is CASRSSLDYGYTF.

This sequence joins TRBV5-1 and TRBJ1-2, with TRBD1 matching 8 bases. CDR1 SGHRS and CDR2 YFSETQ come from the germline V gene. The CDR3 runs 14 residues. V was pared by 4 bases and J by 7 bases, with 9 bases of the junction left unmatched. CDR3 amino acids: CASSTGQGLGGYTF. The CDR3 DNA reads TGCGCCAGCAGCACAGGACAGGGTCTCGGTGGCTACACCTTC.

The chain has TRBV27 and TRBJ2-5; the match to TRBD1 covers 7 bases. The CDR3 totals 13 residues. CDR1 is MNHEY and CDR2 is SMNVEV in the germline V gene (reference sequence). Trimming took 6 bases from V and 4 from J; bases not matched to a gene: 5. As DNA, the CDR3 is TGTGCCAGCAGCCTAGACAGGGCAGAGACCCAGTACTTC. Its translation is CASSLDRAETQYF.

The genes are TRBV19 and TRBJ1-1; no reliable D call. There are 17 residues in the CDR3. Trimming left V 1 base short and J 1 base short, with 16 bases between. Germline lookup yields CDR1 LNHDA and CDR2 SQIVND (reference sequence). The CDR3: CASSIGMSSWRNTEAFF. For the CDR3, the DNA is TGTGCCAGTAGTATAGGAATGAGTTCCTGGCGGAACACTGAAGCTTTCTTT.

Note on this clone: Relative to the germline gene, one junction end is altered; a read error may explain this. The chain uses TRBV3-1 (or the pseudogene TRBV3-2) and TRBJ2-2; a weak D match, TRBD1 (6 bases). CDR3 length equals 13 residues. Germline CDR1 reads LGHDT; CDR2 reads YNNKEL (reference sequence). DNA of the CDR3: TGTGCCAGCACCCAACAGGGAAGCGGGGAGCTGTTTTTT. Residues: CASTQQGSGELFF.

V is TRBV30 and J is TRBJ1-2, with 7 bases matching TRBD1. The CDR3 is made up of 13 amino acids. Trimming cost V 5 bases and J 8 bases; bases outside gene matches: 11. Germline CDR1 reads GTSNPN; CDR2 reads SVGIG (reference sequence). DNA for the CDR3: TGTGCCTGGGGTCGGACAAGAGGGGGCGGCTACACCTTC. It is translated as CAWGRTRGGGYTF.

V and J are TRBV19 and TRBJ1-3; no firm D call. Germline V gene lookup returns CDR1 LNHDA and CDR2 SQIVND (reference sequence). This CDR3 is 14 amino acids long. V was cut by 7 bases and J by 8 bases, with 18 bases left in between. The CDR3 here is CASTPRAEVDTIYF. The DNA for the CDR3 is TGTGCCAGTACCCCGCGGGCTGAAGTCGACACCATATATTTT.

This chain links TRBV30 with TRBJ2-5; TRBD1 is a possible D gene (6 bases). This CDR3 comprises 13 residues. Germline CDR1 reads GTSNPN; CDR2 reads SVGIG (reference sequence). V lost 6 bases and J 6 bases, leaving 17 bases between the germline ends. CDR3 in DNA: TGTGCCTGCACCATAACAGGGCGTAAGACCCAGTACTTC. Translated, it gives CACTITGRKTQYF.

In DNA, the CDR3 is TGTGCCATCGAGTCGGGGACAGGTGATAATTATGGCTACACCTTC. It translates to CAIESGTGDNYGYTF. The gene calls are TRBV10-3 and TRBJ1-2, with 8 bases identical to TRBD1. Germline V gene lookup returns CDR1 ENHRY and CDR2 SYGVKD. This CDR3 comprises 15 residues. V gave up 8 bases and J gave up 5 bases; unmatched junction bases: 13.